Shown below are 2 T cell receptor beta chains from a single sample sequenced in a study of identical twins (dated by TCRdb to 2016 to 2017). Library creation used 5' RACE. The instrument given in TCRdb is Illumina HiSeq 2000. Through fastp at Q25 and MiXCR, TCRdb rebuilt clones from the public reads, retaining in-frame beta chains. Under each unique CDR3 protein, matching rows form one entry showing the most common genes and DNA. Recorded for this sample are about 520,000 distinct CDR3 sequences; roughly a fifth of them occurred a single time. Around 0.91% of the sample lies in the top ten. The sample also formed part of further work on T cells expressing NK-cell markers.

Material: CD4+ T cells sorted from blood. These receptors were collected from a woman aged 18-29 years in good health.

There are a few counts of this clonotype. CDR3 sequence: CASSPRGDRGSETQYF. As DNA, the CDR3 is TGCGCCAGCAGCCCGAGAGGGGACAGGGGGAGCGAGACCCAGTACTTC. The chain employs TRBV5-1 and TRBJ2-5, with 11 bases that match TRBD1. V shed 4 bases and J 5 bases; nucleotides not matched to a gene: 10. The germline gives CDR1 SGHRS, CDR2 YFSETQ. CDR3 size: 16 residues.

This clonotype has ten or more counts. This rearrangement joins TRBV4-3 to TRBJ2-3, with D perhaps matching TRBD1 or TRBD2 (6 bases each). V was cut by 0 bases and J by 2 bases, with 15 bases left in between. Germline-derived CDR1 and CDR2 are LGHNA and YSLEER. The CDR3 is 17 residues long. The CDR3 region is CASSQDRPGAHTDTQYF. The CDR3 DNA sequence: TGCGCCAGCAGCCAAGATCGCCCGGGGGCCCACACAGATACGCAGTATTTT.